This TCR beta chain is from a study of T cell responses to AZD1222 COVID-19 vaccine. Study at large: Second doses were pooled across both intervals (about 4 or about 12 weeks). Study-wide results and limits: Repertoires were obtained only post-peak T cell response.

Here immunoSEQ multiplex PCR was the method, and the copy in TCRdb shows in-frame clones only, minus some. The table has 75,000 to 90,000 clones, more than 75% seen once. Remarks on this clone: Antigen specificity is unknown.

Sequenced material: peripheral blood, taken on day 0 of AZD1222 vaccination. The sequence was collected from an adult in good health.

CDR3 sequence (DNA): TGTGCCAGCAGCTTCATTTTTGGTACCGGAGGAGCTAACTATGGCTACACCTTC. Its translation is CASSFIFGTGGANYGYTF. This chain uses TRBV5-6 with TRBJ1-2, with D unclear. Germline CDR1 and CDR2: SGHDT and YYEEEE. V was shortened by 2 bases and J by 0 bases, with 20 bases between the two germline ends. The CDR3 extends over 18 amino acids.